This T cell receptor beta chain comes out of a study of immune cell composition in non-small cell lung cancer. Study-level points and caveats: Top 10 clone scores and clonality were higher in squamous than adenocarcinoma. 60% to 80% of squamous and 25% to 35% of adenocarcinoma cases had tumour-associated clones >0.5%.

CDR3 length equals 12 residues. Germline V gene lookup returns CDR1 LNHDA and CDR2 SQIVND (reference sequence). Trimming shortened V by 8 bases and J by 3 bases, and 11 bases separated the two germline ends. This clone was counted between two and nine times. Its matching antigen is unknown. Repertoires were generated with immunoSEQ multiplex PCR, while TCRdb's copy carries only in-frame clones and drops some. The table records about 2,000 clones, 55% to 75% of them present only once. Sequenced input: lung tumor tissue. The clonotype originates from a human donor with non-small cell lung cancer. The chain uses TRBV19 and TRBJ2-7; possible D gene TRBD2, 5 bases. This CDR3 is CASGRGDYEQYF. The CDR3, as DNA: TGTGCCAGTGGACGGGGTGACTACGAGCAGTACTTC.